The clone carrying this T cell receptor beta chain was seen ten or more times. The sample belongs to a study of blood T cells in healthy people across ages. PBMCs numbering at least 6 million were isolated per sample. This CDR3 comprises 14 residues. V gave up 4 bases and J gave up 0 bases, with 9 bases separating them. With a J-beta primer mix and a sample-barcoded 5' primer, a second PCR ran about 7 to 11 cycles. TCRdb re-called the 5' RACE reads through MiXCR, storing one row per CDR3 protein. The sample lists fewer than 1,000,000 distinct CDR3 sequences, 40% to 50% seen once, with about 21% in the top ten.

The sequenced sample was blood. V is TRBV12-3 or TRBV12-4 and J is TRBJ1-1; no clear D gene. This clonotype was obtained from a man aged 55 to 70 in good health. Here the CDR3 reads CASSYSAMNTEAFF. For the CDR3, the DNA is TGTGCCAGCAGTTACAGCGCTATGAACACTGAAGCTTTCTTT.